This passage covers 20 T cell receptor beta chains from one sample sequenced in a study of metastatic and nonmetastatic thyroid tumors. No treatment of any kind had been given to any patient before thyroid surgery. From the PCR reads, TCRdb re-called clones with MiXCR. Of some 54,000 clones in the sample, over 15% are singletons; the top ten hold 2.5% to 3.5%. Sequencing used blood. Receptors were obtained from a female donor with papillary thyroid cancer or a benign thyroid nodule (not recorded which). Some clones in this sample may be carry-over from other donors' samples.

In this sample, this clone turned up many times. The chain recombines TRBV6-1 with TRBJ1-1; D may be TRBD1 (5 bases). The CDR3 loop spans 15 amino acids. Germline V CDR1 and CDR2: MNHNS, SASEGT. Trimming shortened V by 6 bases and J by 1 base, and 15 bases separated the two germline ends. For the CDR3, the DNA is TGTGCCAGCAGATACACAGGATTCTCGAACACTGAAGCTTTCTTT. Protein product: CASRYTGFSNTEAFF.

This clone was counted many times. The rearrangement uses TRBV5-6 and TRBJ2-5; TRBD1 matches at 8 bases. The CDR3 runs to 15 residues. The ends lost 1 base at V and 3 bases at J; junction bases unmatched: 5. The germline V gene encodes CDR1 SGHDT and CDR2 YYEEEE. The chain's CDR3 is CASSLSQGAKETQYF. The CDR3 nucleotides read TGTGCCAGCAGCTTGAGTCAGGGGGCGAAAGAGACCCAGTACTTC. Full variable domain (outside the CDR3, taken from reference TRBV5-6 and TRBJ2-5): DAGVTQSPTHLIKTRGQQVTLRCSPKSGHDTVSWYQQALGQGPQFIFQYYEEEERQRGNFPDRFSGHQFPNYSSELNVNALLLGDSALYLCASSLSQGAKETQYFGPGTRLLVL.

This clone was detected many times. This sequence joins TRBV12-3 or TRBV12-4 and TRBJ1-2, with D perhaps matching TRBD1 (6 bases). This CDR3 contains 11 residues. The V gene lost 6 bases and the J gene lost 8 bases, with 10 bases spanning the gap. Written as DNA, the CDR3 is TGTGCCAGCAGGGCAGGGGTCGGCTACACCTTC. This translates into CASRAGVGYTF.

This clone was seen many times. This chain connects TRBV10-3 to TRBJ2-7, with TRBD1 identical over 9 bases. CDR3 length equals 18 residues. V was pared by 1 base and J by 2 bases, with 12 bases of the junction left unmatched. Germline CDR1 ENHRY, CDR2 SYGVKD. CDR3 DNA sequence: TGTGCCATCAGTGAGTGGGACAGGGAGCGAAGATGGACCTACGAGCAGTACTTC. Encoded protein: CAISEWDRERRWTYEQYF.

This clone showed up many times. V and J are TRBV4-1 and TRBJ2-7; 7 bases agree with TRBD1. The CDR3 totals 15 residues. Germline loops: CDR1 MGHRA, CDR2 YSYEKL. With 6 bases clipped from V and 0 bases from J, the junction kept 8 bases outside the gene matches. The chain's CDR3 is CASRLTGANSYEQYF. The CDR3 bases are TGCGCCAGCAGGCTTACAGGGGCGAACTCCTACGAGCAGTACTTC.

This clone has a count of ten or more. The chain employs TRBV7-2 and TRBJ2-2; D gene ambiguous. The CDR3 covers 15 residues. Germline V gene data show CDR1 as SGHTA and CDR2 as FQGNSA. With 5 bases removed from V and 7 bases from J, the gap between germline ends came to 17 bases. CDR3: CASSPRGQGGGELFF. The CDR3 coding sequence is TGTGCCAGCAGCCCTCGAGGTCAAGGCGGCGGGGAGCTGTTTTTT. The full variable domain, in which reference TRBV7-2 and TRBJ2-2 provide the parts outside the CDR3, is GAGVSQSPSNKVTEKGKDVELRCDPISGHTALYWYRQSLGQGLEFLIYFQGNSAPDKSGLPSDRFSAERTGGSVSTLTIQRTQQEDSAVYLCASSPRGQGGGELFFGEGSRLTVL.

This clone occurred many times. The gene calls are TRBV7-4 and TRBJ2-7; 8 positions match TRBD1. Germline V gives CDR1 SGHVT, CDR2 SQSDAQ. Trimming cost V 5 bases and J 3 bases; bases outside gene matches: 6. There are 14 residues in the CDR3. CDR3 region: CASSVTGARYEQYF. Written as DNA, the CDR3 is TGTGCCAGCAGCGTGACAGGGGCCCGCTACGAGCAGTACTTC.

The chain joins TRBV5-1 to TRBJ2-7, with 7 bases lining up with TRBD1. The germline gives CDR1 SGHRS, CDR2 YFSETQ. V lost 7 bases, J lost 7 bases, and 11 bases stayed unmatched. This CDR3 is built from 13 residues. This chain's CDR3 is CASRIDRDREQYV. The DNA of the CDR3 is TGCGCCAGCCGTATTGACAGGGATCGGGAGCAGTACGTC.

Ten or more counts support this clone. The chain recombines TRBV18 with TRBJ1-1; D is undetermined. The V end was cut by 3 bases, the J end by 0 bases, with 8 bases between. Germline-derived CDR1 and CDR2 are KGHSH and LQKENI. The CDR3 sequence is 14 residues long. The CDR3 spells CASSPRGVNTEAFF. CDR3 coding DNA: TGTGCCAGCTCACCCCGAGGCGTGAACACTGAAGCTTTCTTT.

This clone came up many times. The V gene is TRBV5-1, the J gene TRBJ2-7, with a weak D call TRBD2 (6 bases). Germline CDR1 SGHRS, CDR2 YFSETQ. The germline V and J ends were trimmed by 0 bases and 2 bases, with 15 bases remaining between them. This CDR3 has 16 residues. The DNA of the CDR3 is TGCGCCAGCAGCTTGGCTGGAGGGACCCTAACCTACGAGCAGTACTTC. Residues: CASSLAGGTLTYEQYF.

This clone appeared a few times. The junction shows a germline mismatch at one end, possibly a read error. The CDR3 bases are TGTGCCAACAGTTTGGGAGGGGGCCTGGATGTCTACACCTTC. This sequence encodes CANSLGGGLDVYTF. The chain employs TRBV28 and TRBJ1-2, with 7 bases identical to TRBD1. This CDR3 comprises 14 residues. CDR1 is MDHEN, CDR2 SYDVKM, per germline.

In this sample, this clone turned up a few times. The chain joins TRBV10-1 to TRBJ1-3; D is unresolved. The CDR3 is 16 residues long. Trimming removed 3 bases from V and 0 bases from J, with 12 bases in between. CDR1 and CDR2 (germline): WNHNN, SYGVQD (reference sequence). The CDR3 region is CASSDGRLSSGNTIYF. The CDR3 region has the DNA TGCGCCAGCAGTGATGGACGTCTCAGCTCTGGAAACACCATATATTTT.

The rearrangement uses TRBV2 and TRBJ1-1; maybe TRBD1 (5 bases). Germline V CDR1 and CDR2: SNHLY, FYNNEI. This CDR3 has 16 amino acids. Trimming took 9 bases from V and 1 from J, leaving 21 bases between them. In DNA form, the CDR3 reads TGTGCCAGAAAGATGGGGCATGGTGCCGCGAACACTGAAGCTTTCTTT. Translated, it gives CARKMGHGAANTEAFF.

This clone showed up just a few times. The CDR3 spells CASRHPGTWSSYEQYF. CDR3 DNA sequence: TGTGCCAGCCGACACCCCGGTACATGGAGCTCCTACGAGCAGTACTTC. This chain joins TRBV28 and TRBJ2-7; D is uncertain. The ends were cut back, 8 bases at V and 0 bases at J, with 20 bases in the middle. Germline CDR1 is MDHEN and CDR2 is SYDVKM. The CDR3 covers 16 residues.

As for this clone: The junction shows a germline mismatch at one end, possibly a read error. The chain's CDR3 is CASMQGGGAYDQYF. CDR3 sequence (DNA): TGCGCCAGCATGCAAGGCGGGGGTGCCTACGATCAGTACTTC. The chain carries TRBV5-1 and TRBJ2-7; 7 bases match TRBD2. CDR1 is SGHRS and CDR2 is YFSETQ in the germline V gene. This CDR3 region has 14 residues.

As regards this clone: A much larger clone lies a single base off, so this may be a read error. Lacking the conserved final phenylalanine or tryptophan, this CDR3 likely reflects a read error. The rearrangement joins TRBV2 to TRBJ2-5; TRBD1 matches 9 bases. V lost 9 bases and J lost 5; bases outside the gene matches: 7. This CDR3 contains 13 residues. The germline gives CDR1 SNHLY, CDR2 FYNNEI. CDR3 DNA: TGTGCCAGATGCCGGGACAGGGACGAGACCCAGTACTCC. This translates into CARCRDRDETQYS.

This clone was found many times. V is TRBV28 and J is TRBJ2-7, with D possibly matching TRBD1 (6 bases). Germline CDR1 and CDR2: MDHEN and SYDVKM. The CDR3 has 13 amino acids. V was trimmed by 6 bases and J by 3 bases, leaving 12 bases between them. CDR3 sequence reads: CASSPRGYYEQYF. CDR3 bases: TGTGCCAGCAGCCCCAGGGGATACTACGAGCAGTACTTC.

This clone was seen ten or more times. Other DNA sequences in the sample encode the same CDR3. V and J are TRBV29-1 and TRBJ1-2; D might be TRBD1 (6 bases). V gave up 6 bases and J gave up 6 bases, with 11 bases separating them. Germline CDR1 reads SQVTM; CDR2 reads ANQGSEA. The CDR3 runs 11 residues. As DNA, the CDR3 is TGCAGCGTGGCCGGGACACATGGCTACACCTTC. Residues: CSVAGTHGYTF.

In its sample, this clone was seen many times. This chain connects TRBV5-4 to TRBJ2-3, with a tentative D call TRBD2 (5 bases). Germline V CDR1 and CDR2: SGHNT, YYREEE (reference sequence). The length of the CDR3 is 15 residues. Trimming removed 3 bases at V and 5 bases at J, with 16 bases between. Here the CDR3 DNA reads TGTGCCAGCAGCTCAGCGGAGCCCGGTCAAGATACGCAGTATTTT. It encodes CASSSAEPGQDTQYF.

V usage is TRBV11-2 and J usage is TRBJ2-7, with 9 bases fitting TRBD2. V lost 7 bases, J lost 6 bases, and 16 bases stayed unmatched. In germline, CDR1 is SGHAT, CDR2 FQNNGV. The CDR3 has 16 amino acids. Here the CDR3 reads CASILKFGLATCEQYF. CDR3 DNA sequence: TGTGCCAGCATCCTAAAATTCGGACTAGCGACCTGCGAGCAGTACTTC.